These 31 T cell receptor beta chains were all obtained from the same sample, sequenced in a study of OX40 agonist ivuxolimab in advanced cancers. Clones were sequenced by immunoSEQ multiplex PCR, and TCRdb holds only the in-frame ones, with some missing. The sample includes tens of thousands of clones, approximately 91% of them seen just once. Sequenced material: CD4+ or CD8+ T cells sorted from blood, taken in a trial of the OX40 agonist ivuxolimab. These receptors originate from an adult with an advanced solid tumor such as melanoma, head and neck, liver or kidney cancer.

V is TRBV10-3 and J is TRBJ1-3; D unclear. CDR1 is ENHRY and CDR2 is SYGVKD in the germline V gene. V was pared by 4 bases and J by 0 bases, with 7 bases between. CDR3 length: 14 amino acids. This CDR3 reads CAISAPVSGNTIYF. The CDR3 DNA reads TGTGCCATCAGTGCTCCGGTCTCTGGAAACACCATATATTTT.

The chain employs TRBV4-1 and TRBJ2-4; 8 nucleotides agree with TRBD1. The J segment lost 3 bases and the V segment lost 1 base, leaving 11 bases of the junction unmatched. Germline V gives CDR1 MGHRA, CDR2 YSYEKL. The CDR3 runs 18 residues. The CDR3 sequence: CASSQVGSQGQGKNIQYF. CDR3 coding DNA: TGCGCCAGCAGCCAAGTTGGGTCCCAAGGACAGGGCAAAAACATTCAGTACTTC.

The chain is built from TRBV9 and TRBJ2-5, with D uncertain. Germline V CDR1 and CDR2: SGDLS, YYNGEE. Trimming pared 4 bases from V and 5 bases from J, leaving 12 bases between. The CDR3 length is 13 residues. In DNA, the CDR3 is TGTGCCAGCAGCAGGGCATCAGCGGAGACCCAGTACTTC. Translation gives CASSRASAETQYF. Looking up the rest from reference TRBV9 and TRBJ2-5 gives the full variable domain: DSGVTQTPKHLITATGQRVTLRCSPRSGDLSVYWYQQSLDQGLQFLIQYYNGEERAKGNILERFSAQQFPDLHSELNLSSLELGDSALYFCASSRASAETQYFGPGTRLLVL.

The chain employs TRBV6-1 and TRBJ2-1; 11 nucleotides agree with TRBD2. After removal of 5 bases from V and 5 bases from J, the junction contained 5 bases not matched to a gene. CDR1 and CDR2 from the germline V gene are MNHNS and SASEGT. This CDR3 is 15 amino acids long. This chain's CDR3 is CASSPLAGVDNEQFF. The CDR3 DNA is TGTGCCAGCAGTCCACTAGCGGGAGTCGACAATGAGCAGTTCTTC.

A remark on this clone: At the DNA level, this CDR3 is encoded by other sequences in the same sample as well. The chain is built from TRBV7-9 and TRBJ1-2; 10 bases line up with TRBD1. This CDR3 is 15 amino acids long. CDR1 and CDR2 (germline): SEHNR, FQNEAQ (reference sequence). Trimming removed 5 bases from V and 3 bases from J; junction bases left unmatched: 6. DNA for the CDR3: TGTGCCAGCAGCCCAGGGACAGGGGATGACTATGGCTACACCTTC. Translation: CASSPGTGDDYGYTF.

The chain combines TRBV11-2 with TRBJ1-5, with D possibly TRBD1 on 5 matching bases. V was trimmed by 5 bases and J by 7 bases, leaving 12 bases between them. The CDR3 is made up of 13 amino acids. Germline V lookup: CDR1 SGHAT, CDR2 FQNNGV. The CDR3 DNA sequence: TGTGCCAGCAGCCCTGGGACCCGCCAGCCCCAGCATTTT. It encodes CASSPGTRQPQHF. The variable domain in full, with the rest retrieved from reference TRBV11-2 and TRBJ1-5, is EAGVAQSPRYKIIEKRQSVAFWCNPISGHATLYWYQQILGQGPKLLIQFQNNGVVDDSQLPKDRFSAERLKGVDSTLKIQPAKLEDSAVYLCASSPGTRQPQHFGDGTRLSIL.

The chain recombines TRBV18 with TRBJ1-3; D gene ambiguous. The germline V and J ends were trimmed by 0 bases and 2 bases, with 11 bases remaining between them. Germline V gene lookup returns CDR1 KGHSH and CDR2 LQKENI. The CDR3 contains 16 residues. CDR3 residues: CASSPPSRGAGNTIYF. CDR3 in DNA: TGTGCCAGCTCACCACCCTCAAGAGGAGCTGGAAACACCATATATTTT.

The J gene is TRBJ1-3, the V gene TRBV29-1; 8 bases fit TRBD1. This CDR3 spans 13 amino acids. Trimming at V came to 6 bases and at J to 2 bases, leaving 3 bases not matched to a gene. CDR1 is SQVTM and CDR2 is ANQGSEA in the germline V gene. The CDR3 region has the DNA TGCAGCGTCGGACAGGGAACTGGAAACACCATATATTTT. Amino acid sequence: CSVGQGTGNTIYF.

This chain uses TRBV5-4 with TRBJ2-3, with 12 bases lining up with TRBD2. After removal of 1 base from V and 2 bases from J, the junction contained 8 bases not matched to a gene. Germline CDR1 reads SGHNT; CDR2 reads YYREEE (reference sequence). The CDR3 is made up of 18 amino acids. CDR3 protein: CASSLRLAGAPSTDTQYF. CDR3 in DNA: TGTGCCAGCAGCTTGAGACTAGCGGGAGCTCCCTCCACAGATACGCAGTATTTT.

V usage is TRBV19 and J usage is TRBJ1-5, with 11 bases matching TRBD1. With 1 base clipped from V and 6 bases from J, the junction kept 5 bases outside the gene matches. This CDR3 is built from 16 residues. Germline values: CDR1 LNHDA, CDR2 SQIVND (reference sequence). The CDR3 here is CASSIGWGTGGQPQHF. The CDR3 region has the DNA TGTGCCAGTAGTATAGGGTGGGGGACAGGGGGTCAGCCCCAGCATTTT. Variable domain in full (rest from reference TRBV19 and TRBJ1-5): DGGITQSPKYLFRKEGQNVTLSCEQNLNHDAMYWYRQDPGQGLRLIYYSQIVNDFQKGDIAEGYSVSREKKESFPLTVTSAQKNPTAFYLCASSIGWGTGGQPQHFGDGTRLSIL.

Only one count was recorded for this clone. The chain carries TRBV9 and TRBJ2-1, with 14 nucleotides matching TRBD2. The V segment lost 3 bases and the J segment 10 bases; nucleotides outside the gene matches: 15. Per the germline V gene, CDR1 is SGDLS and CDR2 is YYNGEE. The CDR3 extends over 18 amino acids. CDR3 region: CASSAGLAGERFLTEQFF. The DNA of the CDR3 is TGTGCCAGCAGCGCGGGACTAGCGGGAGAGAGATTTTTGACGGAGCAGTTCTTC.

The gene calls are TRBV4-2 and TRBJ2-5; D call uncertain. V lost 4 bases and J 5 bases, leaving 14 bases between the germline ends. Germline V gives CDR1 LGHNA, CDR2 YNFKEQ. The CDR3 is made up of 14 amino acids. Here the CDR3 reads CASSPAGQWETQYF. DNA of the CDR3: TGTGCCAGCAGCCCCGCCGGGCAGTGGGAGACCCAGTACTTC.

The genes are TRBV5-1 and TRBJ2-4, with D maybe TRBD1 (5 bases). The CDR3 consists of 16 residues. V lost 4 bases and J 0 bases, leaving 14 bases between the germline ends. Germline V CDR1 and CDR2: SGHRS, YFSETQ. The CDR3 region has the DNA TGCGCCAGCAGCGATACAGGTGAACTAGCCAAAAACATTCAGTACTTC. As protein: CASSDTGELAKNIQYF.

This clone was seen once. Other DNA sequences in the same sample also yield this CDR3. This rearrangement joins TRBV18 to TRBJ2-7, with no clear D. Trimming removed 3 bases at V and 2 bases at J, with 11 bases between. The CDR3 contains 14 residues. CDR1 KGHSH and CDR2 LQKENI come from the germline V gene. In DNA, the CDR3 is TGTGCCAGCTCACCCCCCGGCACCGCCTACGAGCAGTACTTC. Its translation: CASSPPGTAYEQYF. Full variable domain (missing parts from reference TRBV18 and TRBJ2-7): NAGVMQNPRHLVRRRGQEARLRCSPMKGHSHVYWYRQLPEEGLKFMVYLQKENIIDESGMPKERFSAEFPKEGPSILRIQQVVRGDSAAYFCASSPPGTAYEQYFGPGTRLTVT.

V and J are TRBV10-3 and TRBJ2-1; 10 positions agree with TRBD1. The CDR3 covers 17 residues. J gave up 7 bases and V 6 bases, and 15 bases lay outside the gene matches. In germline, CDR1 is ENHRY, CDR2 SYGVKD. CDR3 DNA: TGTGCCATCAGGGACGCCGCTTCGGGACAGGGGTGGAATGAGCAGTTCTTC. Its translation: CAIRDAASGQGWNEQFF.

The CDR3 nucleotides read TGTGCCAGCGTAAATACAGGGTACACAGATACGCAGTATTTT. Amino acid sequence: CASVNTGYTDTQYF. The chain combines TRBV6-6 with TRBJ2-3, with D maybe TRBD1 (6 bases). V lost 8 bases to trimming and J lost 2 bases, with 14 bases between them. The CDR3 covers 14 residues. In germline, CDR1 is MNHNY, CDR2 SVGAGI (reference sequence).

This clone was observed a few times. The rearrangement uses TRBV11-2 and TRBJ1-3; D unresolved. The ends were cut back, 4 bases at V and 0 bases at J, with 10 bases in the middle. Germline CDR1 SGHAT, CDR2 FQNNGV. This CDR3 comprises 15 residues. The CDR3 bases are TGTGCCAGCAGCTCCGCCCGTTACTCTGGAAACACCATATATTTT. Translation gives CASSSARYSGNTIYF.

The chain uses TRBV9 and TRBJ1-2; the D is unclear. There are 13 residues in the CDR3. With 0 bases removed from V and 6 bases from J, the gap between germline ends came to 9 bases. Germline V lookup: CDR1 SGDLS, CDR2 YYNGEE. This CDR3 is CASSVGGSHGYTF. DNA for the CDR3: TGTGCCAGCAGCGTAGGAGGGTCCCATGGCTACACCTTC. The entire variable domain, with the rest obtained from reference TRBV9 and TRBJ1-2, is as follows: DSGVTQTPKHLITATGQRVTLRCSPRSGDLSVYWYQQSLDQGLQFLIQYYNGEERAKGNILERFSAQQFPDLHSELNLSSLELGDSALYFCASSVGGSHGYTFGSGTRLTVV.

The V gene is TRBV7-2, the J gene TRBJ1-5, with D tentatively TRBD1 (5 bases). The CDR3 has 16 residues. CDR1 SGHTA and CDR2 FQGNSA come from the germline V gene. V was pared by 4 bases and J by 7 bases, with 20 bases between. The CDR3 region has the DNA TGTGCCAGCAGCTCACTCGTTGGGGGGGGGAACCAGCCCCAGCATTTT. Amino acid sequence: CASSSLVGGGNQPQHF.

This clone was seen just once. In nucleotides, the CDR3 is TGTGCCAGCTCACTTCGGACAGGGCCTGAAAAACTGTTTTTT. Protein: CASSLRTGPEKLFF. The J gene is TRBJ1-4, the V gene TRBV18; 8 bases fit TRBD1. In germline, CDR1 is KGHSH, CDR2 LQKENI. The CDR3 runs to 14 residues. After removal of 4 bases from V and 7 bases from J, the junction contained 5 bases not matched to a gene.

The CDR3 here is CASSLAVESGSKIEQFF. The CDR3 DNA is TGTGCCAGCAGCTTAGCCGTTGAGAGCGGGAGTAAAATTGAGCAGTTCTTC. The V call is TRBV7-9, the J call TRBJ2-1; the match to TRBD2 covers 8 bases. This CDR3 comprises 17 residues. The J segment lost 9 bases and the V segment lost 0 bases, leaving 13 bases of the junction unmatched. Germline V gene data show CDR1 as SEHNR and CDR2 as FQNEAQ (reference sequence).

The rearrangement links TRBV5-1 to TRBJ2-7; D gene unclear. This CDR3 comprises 15 residues. Germline values: CDR1 SGHRS, CDR2 YFSETQ. V lost 2 bases to trimming and J lost 3 bases, with 15 bases between them. CDR3 bases: TGCGCCAGCAGCTTTACTTCTCCACCGATCTACGAGCAGTACTTC. It encodes CASSFTSPPIYEQYF.

This chain links TRBV11-2 with TRBJ2-4; 10 bases line up with TRBD2. V was pared by 5 bases and J by 9 bases, with 7 bases of the junction left unmatched. CDR3 length equals 14 residues. Germline V gene sequence: CDR1 SGHAT, CDR2 FQNNGV. In nucleotides, the CDR3 is TGTGCCAGCAGCCCAGCGGGAGGGTACGGCATTCAGTACTTC. It specifies CASSPAGGYGIQYF.

J is TRBJ2-6 and V is TRBV5-1; D uncertain. From germline, CDR1 is SGHRS and CDR2 YFSETQ. V gave up 5 bases and J gave up 0 bases, with 12 bases separating them. The CDR3 runs 16 residues. CDR3 in amino acids: CASSSDRPSGANVLTF. In nucleotides, the CDR3 is TGCGCCAGCAGTTCAGACCGGCCCTCTGGGGCCAACGTCCTGACTTTC. The full variable domain, rest sourced from reference TRBV5-1 and TRBJ2-6, is KAGVTQTPRYLIKTRGQQVTLSCSPISGHRSVSWYQQTPGQGLQFLFEYFSETQRNKGNFPGRFSGRQFSNSRSEMNVSTLELGDSALYLCASSSDRPSGANVLTFGAGSRLTVL.

The chain couples TRBV11-2 to TRBJ2-3; TRBD1 might be the D (6 bases). Between the trimmed V and J ends, which lost 5 bases and 0 bases, there was a span of 15 bases. The CDR3 runs 16 residues. Germline values: CDR1 SGHAT, CDR2 FQNNGV. This CDR3 reads CASSLRQVISTDTQYF. Written as DNA, the CDR3 is TGTGCCAGCAGCCTACGACAGGTGATTAGCACAGATACGCAGTATTTT.

The chain recombines TRBV5-4 with TRBJ2-3, with 10 bases matching TRBD2. The CDR3 has 16 residues. Trimming cost V 4 bases and J 1 base; bases outside gene matches: 6. Germline-derived CDR1 and CDR2 are SGHNT and YYREEE (reference sequence). CDR3 loop: CASSPAGTSGTDTQYF. CDR3 sequence (DNA): TGTGCCAGCAGCCCCGCCGGGACTAGCGGCACAGATACGCAGTATTTT.

This clone was counted once. This chain links TRBV15 with TRBJ2-7; TRBD2 might be the D (7 bases). This CDR3 is 15 amino acids long. V was trimmed by 1 base and J by 4 bases, leaving 14 bases between them. Germline V CDR1 and CDR2: LNHNV, YYDKDF (reference sequence). The DNA for the CDR3 is TGTGCCACCAGCAGAGCGGGGGGCGGAAGGTACGAGCAGTACTTC. Amino acids: CATSRAGGGRYEQYF.

The rearrangement joins TRBV10-3 to TRBJ2-1, with D unclear. The germline V gene has CDR1 ENHRY and CDR2 SYGVKD. The CDR3 sequence is 14 residues long. Trimming took 4 bases from V and 0 from J, leaving 7 bases between them. CDR3 region: CAISAVSSYNEQFF. The CDR3 region has the DNA TGTGCCATCAGTGCGGTGAGCTCCTACAATGAGCAGTTCTTC.

The V gene is TRBV7-2, the J gene TRBJ1-2; 7 nucleotides match TRBD1. The CDR3 is made up of 16 amino acids. Germline V gives CDR1 SGHTA, CDR2 FQGNSA. J was trimmed by 5 bases and V by 5 bases; bases with no gene match: 14. This CDR3 reads CASSPSPGQASYGYTF. The DNA for the CDR3 is TGTGCCAGCAGCCCCAGCCCCGGACAGGCCTCTTATGGCTACACCTTC.

This chain links TRBV28 with TRBJ1-1; a weak D match, TRBD1 (6 bases). With 2 bases removed from V and 0 bases from J, the gap between germline ends came to 10 bases. Germline values: CDR1 MDHEN, CDR2 SYDVKM. The CDR3 is 15 amino acids. In DNA, the CDR3 is TGTGCCAGCAGTTTACCAGGGGCCTTGAACACTGAAGCTTTCTTT. This translates into CASSLPGALNTEAFF.

The chain couples TRBV21-1 to TRBJ2-7; the table's D call of TRBD2 was not tested on the DNA. TRBV21-1 is marked as a pseudogene. There are 15 residues in the CDR3. CDR3 sequence (DNA): TGTGCCAGCAGCAACCAGGGTAGCGGGTTTTACGAGCAGTACTTC. Translation gives CASSNQGSGFYEQYF.